This T cell receptor beta chain appears in the sequencing data of a study of beta chain features in type 1 diabetes. Study-level background: Age, gender and cell yields were alike across patients and healthy donors. Across all samples, over 85 million sorted cells were examined. Findings of the study overall: Patients showed naive, central memory and Treg TCRB repertoires that appeared more similar than those of healthy donors.

The study reverse transcribed the entire isolated RNA, so it sequenced expressed TCRB transcripts. The method was immunoSEQ multiplex PCR; TCRdb's version includes in-frame clones alone and lacks a portion of them. Of some 45,000 clones listed, over 50% are singletons. This clone was recorded a few times. Its antigen is not identified. One end of the junction does not line up with germline, which may come from a read error. Germline V gene sequence: CDR1 MNHNS, CDR2 SASEGT. There are 13 residues in the CDR3. The specimen sequenced was Tregs from blood. V gene TRBV6-1 combines with J gene TRBJ2-7, with D unclear. The sequence was obtained from a woman under 30 in good health. The CDR3 DNA sequence: TGTGCCAGCAATGAACAGCGAGACTACGAGCAGTACTTC. It specifies CASNEQRDYEQYF.